This record covers a single T cell receptor (beta chain). What it binds is unknown. CDR3 length: 15 residues. J lost 5 bases, V lost 1 base, and 2 bases had no gene match. The germline CDR1 and CDR2 sequences are LNHDA and SQIVND (reference sequence). The sample is drawn from a study of shared clonotypes between healthy human individuals. Notes on the study in general: Lower generation probabilities were found for non-shared clonotypes than for those shared by all four donors.

Each subset's genomic DNA was split evenly across several immunoSEQ plates. Assay: immunoSEQ multiplex PCR; the TCRdb copy retains only in-frame clones and omits some. Found here are millions of clones, 85% to 95% of them singletons; the top ten hold around 1.1%. Terminally differentiated effector memory CD45RA+ cells were excluded by CCR7 positive selection of CD45RO-negative cells. The sequencing sample was made of naive CD8+ T cells sorted from blood. The source of this sequence is a man between 18 and 35 years old in good health. This chain connects TRBV19 to TRBJ2-1, with 10 bases identical to TRBD2. The CDR3 protein is CASSIASGSHNEQFF. The CDR3 DNA follows: TGTGCCAGTAGTATAGCTAGCGGGAGCCACAATGAGCAGTTCTTC.